Each of the 11 T cell receptor beta chains below was sequenced from the same sample in a study of T cells in Graves' hyperthyroidism and ophthalmopathy. Amplified TCR beta CDR3 regions came from RNA transcripts. HTBI primers were used for first-round RT-PCR of the TCR CDR3. TCRdb analysed the multiplex PCR reads with MiXCR anew, one entry per CDR3 protein. The table lists fewer than 400,000 distinct CDR3 sequences, 25% of them singletons. What was sequenced was blood. Receptors were obtained from a man aged 50 or older with Graves' hyperthyroidism.

There are a few counts of this clonotype. The V gene is TRBV7-2, the J gene TRBJ2-1; 13 positions agree with TRBD2. This CDR3 has 20 amino acids. Germline V lookup: CDR1 SGHTA, CDR2 FQGNSA. The V segment lost 1 base and the J segment 4 bases; nucleotides outside the gene matches: 13. The CDR3 nucleotides are TGTGCCAGCAGCTTAGGTCCCACTAGCGGGAGGGCTCGATTGTACAATGAGCAGTTCTTC. Protein product: CASSLGPTSGRARLYNEQFF.

This clonotype appeared a few times. The V call is TRBV3-1, the J call TRBJ2-7; TRBD2 aligns across 11 bases. Germline lookup yields CDR1 LGHDT and CDR2 YNNKEL (reference sequence). The CDR3 is made up of 17 amino acids. The junction had 6 bases not matched to a gene; V was cut back by 0 bases and J by 2 bases. CDR3 coding DNA: TGTGCCAGCAGCCAAGATCCGAGACTAGCGGGAACCTACGAGCAGTACTTC. Translated, it gives CASSQDPRLAGTYEQYF.

The sample holds a few counts of this clonotype. V is TRBV6-5 and J is TRBJ2-7; D is perhaps TRBD2 (5 bases). Germline assignment: CDR1 MNHEY and CDR2 SVGAGI. V lost 2 bases and J 0 bases, leaving 8 bases between the germline ends. This CDR3 contains 14 residues. The CDR3 is CASSYTGFSYEQYF. In DNA form, the CDR3 reads TGTGCCAGCAGTTACACGGGGTTCTCCTACGAGCAGTACTTC.

This chain uses TRBV2 with TRBJ2-3; 7 bases match TRBD2. From germline, CDR1 is SNHLY and CDR2 FYNNEI. V was clipped by 6 bases and J by 0 bases; unmatched bases: 15. The CDR3 has 18 residues. The DNA for the CDR3 is TGTGCCAGCAGCCCGAGGGGACGAGCGGGGACTAGCACAGATACGCAGTATTTT. As protein: CASSPRGRAGTSTDTQYF.

DNA of the CDR3: TGCGCCAGCAGCCAAGAAGACAGGCGTGAAGCTTTCTTT. Translated: CASSQEDRREAFF. V is TRBV4-1 and J is TRBJ1-1; tentatively, D is TRBD1 (6 bases). The CDR3 is made up of 13 amino acids. In germline, CDR1 is MGHRA, CDR2 YSYEKL. V gave up 0 bases and J gave up 7 bases, with 9 bases separating them.

The V call is TRBV5-1, the J call TRBJ1-5; D may be TRBD1 (6 bases). Trimming took off 4 bases at V and 7 bases at J, with 21 bases between the two ends. The CDR3 is made up of 16 amino acids. Germline CDR1 reads SGHRS; CDR2 reads YFSETQ. The CDR3, as DNA: TGCGCCAGCAGCCCGAACGGGGGCTCTGCGGGACAGCCCCAGCATTTT. Protein product: CASSPNGGSAGQPQHF. Supplemented by reference TRBV5-1 and TRBJ1-5, the full variable domain reads KAGVTQTPRYLIKTRGQQVTLSCSPISGHRSVSWYQQTPGQGLQFLFEYFSETQRNKGNFPGRFSGRQFSNSRSEMNVSTLELGDSALYLCASSPNGGSAGQPQHFGDGTRLSIL.

This clonotype was seen only a few times. J is TRBJ2-7 and V is TRBV10-3, with 8 bases fitting TRBD1. Germline V gene data show CDR1 as ENHRY and CDR2 as SYGVKD. The CDR3 runs 14 residues. V lost 4 bases, J lost 7 bases, and 9 bases stayed unmatched. CDR3 protein: CAISVDRDTNEQYF. The DNA of the CDR3 is TGTGCCATCAGTGTGGACAGGGACACTAATGAGCAGTACTTC.

This clonotype was seen a few times. V and J are TRBV24-1 and TRBJ2-2; D is ambiguous. With 9 bases removed from V and 0 bases from J, the gap between germline ends came to 10 bases. Germline V CDR1 and CDR2: KGHDR, SFDVKD. The CDR3 consists of 14 residues. CDR3 region: CATAVDANTGELFF. As DNA, the CDR3 is TGTGCCACCGCGGTAGACGCGAACACCGGGGAGCTGTTTTTT.

At least ten counts were recorded for this clonotype. This chain uses TRBV28 with TRBJ1-1, with a weak D call TRBD1 (6 bases). The CDR3 has 13 amino acids. Germline V gives CDR1 MDHEN, CDR2 SYDVKM. Trimming removed 7 bases at V and 7 bases at J, with 16 bases between. The chain's CDR3 is CASTPWGAGEAFF. CDR3 bases: TGTGCCAGCACCCCATGGGGGGCCGGTGAAGCTTTCTTT.

At least ten counts were recorded for this clonotype. This sequence joins TRBV20-1 and TRBJ2-1; no clear D. The V and J ends lost 4 bases and 4 bases respectively, with 11 bases between them. There are 13 residues in the CDR3. The germline gives CDR1 DFQATT, CDR2 SNEGSKA (reference sequence). Written as DNA, the CDR3 is TGCAGTGCTACGCGAGGAGCGTACAATGAGCAGTTCTTC. Translating it yields CSATRGAYNEQFF.

The chain combines TRBV18 with TRBJ1-1, with a tentative D call TRBD1 (5 bases). The CDR3 runs to 17 residues. Germline V gene lookup returns CDR1 KGHSH and CDR2 LQKENI. Trimming took off 6 bases at V and 7 bases at J, with 27 bases between the two ends. This chain's CDR3 is CASSNRQLGISSGEAFF. The CDR3 nucleotides read TGTGCCAGCTCTAACCGACAGCTTGGAATCTCAAGTGGTGAAGCTTTCTTT.